This T cell receptor beta chain was captured by sequencing in a study of molecular identifiers for immune sequencing clone quantification. This clonotype appeared many times. Its antigen is undetermined. General study findings and limits: Reportedly, one cell's Jurkat TCR RNA was detected within 1,100,000 naive CD8 cells.

The CDR3 totals 17 residues. The germline CDR1 and CDR2 sequences are SEHNR and FQNEAQ (reference sequence). V dropped 4 bases and J dropped 3; count of bases not matched to a gene: 10. One entry per CDR3 protein, called by TCRdb with MiXCR from the PCR reads. The profile shows 90,000 or so distinct CDR3 sequences, roughly a fifth of them singletons. This TCR was sampled from a human donor in good health. Some libraries in this study had Jurkat cell RNA spiked in. Specimen: naive CD8+ T cells from blood, with Jurkat cell RNA spiked in. Described subset: FACS-sorted CD8+CD4-CCR7+CD45RA+ naive T cells. The V call is TRBV7-9, the J call TRBJ2-3; 10 bases map to TRBD2. Here the CDR3 DNA reads TGTGCCAGCAGCTCCCCGCTCCTAGCGGGAGTAACAGATACGCAGTATTTT. It encodes CASSSPLLAGVTDTQYF.